Below, 5 T cell receptor beta chains from the same sample are listed, as sequenced in a study of PD-L1 blockade in urothelial cancer (dated by TCRdb to 2016 to 2017). The receptor library was made with the immunoSEQ multiplex PCR assay. The immuneACCESS repertoire file appears here via TCRdb, limited to in-frame rearrangements. These files lack a portion of the clones; in checked studies, under half of the deficit traces to unresolved V genes, and the cause of the others is not known. In all, the sample holds roughly 49,000 clones, and 86% of those were seen once. The ten most abundant clones make up about 20% of the sample. This specimen's time point label, interpreted: pretreatment peripheral blood. The material sequenced was PBMCs, taken around atezolizumab (anti-PD-L1) treatment. These receptors originate from a man between 60 and 70 years old with urothelial cancer.

The chain employs TRBV18 and TRBJ1-1; tentatively, D is TRBD1 (5 bases). This CDR3 spans 15 amino acids. From germline, CDR1 is KGHSH and CDR2 LQKENI. V was clipped by 5 bases and J by 0 bases, with 13 bases between them. The chain's CDR3 is CASSKTGGMNTEAFF. Here the CDR3 DNA reads TGTGCCAGCTCAAAAACGGGGGGAATGAACACTGAAGCTTTCTTT.

The V gene is TRBV14, the J gene TRBJ2-5; maybe TRBD2 (5 bases). CDR3 length: 13 amino acids. The germline V and J ends were trimmed by 6 bases and 5 bases, with 13 bases remaining between them. The germline gives CDR1 SGHDN, CDR2 FVKESK. CDR3 DNA sequence: TGTGCCAGCAGTTGGTCGAGGGTCGAGACCCAGTACTTC. As protein: CASSWSRVETQYF.

This chain uses TRBV29-1 with TRBJ2-1; TRBD2 aligns across 8 bases. The V and J ends lost 4 bases and 0 bases, in that order; junction bases with no gene match: 5. CDR3 size: 15 residues. Germline CDR1 and CDR2: SQVTM and ANQGSEA. The CDR3 DNA reads TGCAGCGTTGGATCGGCGGGGGGCTCCTACAATGAGCAGTTCTTC. Amino acid sequence: CSVGSAGGSYNEQFF.

This CDR3 is CASSPATGHEQYF. CDR3 in DNA: TGTGCCAGCTCACCGGCGACAGGTCACGAGCAGTACTTC. The chain has TRBV18 and TRBJ2-7, with D perhaps TRBD1 (6 bases). V dropped 3 bases and J dropped 5 bases, with 11 bases sitting between them. Germline V CDR1 and CDR2: KGHSH, LQKENI. The CDR3 is 13 residues long.

As DNA, the CDR3 is TGTGCCAGCAATCCCGGCGGCTCCTACAATGAGCAGTTCTTC. Amino acids: CASNPGGSYNEQFF. J is TRBJ2-1 and V is TRBV6-5, with D uncertain. The CDR3 extends over 14 amino acids. Germline assignment: CDR1 MNHEY and CDR2 SVGAGI. V was pared by 7 bases and J by 0 bases, with 10 bases between.